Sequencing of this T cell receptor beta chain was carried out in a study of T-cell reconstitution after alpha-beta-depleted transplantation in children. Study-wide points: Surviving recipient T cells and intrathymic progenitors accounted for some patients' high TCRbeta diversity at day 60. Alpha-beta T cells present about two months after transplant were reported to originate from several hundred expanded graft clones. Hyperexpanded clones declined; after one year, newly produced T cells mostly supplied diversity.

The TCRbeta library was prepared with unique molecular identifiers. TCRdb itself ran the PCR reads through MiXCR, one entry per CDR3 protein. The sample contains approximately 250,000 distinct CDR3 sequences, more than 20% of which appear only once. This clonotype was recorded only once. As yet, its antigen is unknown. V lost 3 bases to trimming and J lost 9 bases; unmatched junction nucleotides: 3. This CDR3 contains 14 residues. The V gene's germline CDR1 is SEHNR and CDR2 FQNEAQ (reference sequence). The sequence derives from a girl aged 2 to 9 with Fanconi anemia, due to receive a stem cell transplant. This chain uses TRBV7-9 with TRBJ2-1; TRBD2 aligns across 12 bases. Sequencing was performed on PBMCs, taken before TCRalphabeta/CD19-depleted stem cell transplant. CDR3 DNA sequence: TGTGCCAGCAGCTTTCTAGCGGGAGGGGGTGAGCAGTTCTTC. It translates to CASSFLAGGGEQFF.